The clone carrying this TCR beta chain has more than one count but fewer than ten. Antigen: not known. TCRdb independently ran MiXCR on the reads; one entry per CDR3 protein. The table includes 500,000 or so distinct CDR3 sequences, 16% detected once. V shed 1 base and J 8 bases; nucleotides not matched to a gene: 0. Germline V gene lookup returns CDR1 DFQATT and CDR2 SNEGSKA (reference sequence). This CDR3 comprises 14 residues. The data belong to a study of T cell repertoires in cytomegalovirus infection. Study findings and constraints: Using cumulative public TCR beta family frequency, the authors identified those who carried CMV together with the relevant HLA. It was HLA-C-restricted CMV-specific TCR beta clonotypes that dominated the response ex vivo.

The chain joins TRBV20-1 to TRBJ2-1, with 15 positions matching TRBD2. The sequence derives from a human donor in good health (CMV status not recorded). Some clones in this sample may be carry-over from other donors' samples. What was sequenced was CD8+ T cells from PBMCs. This CDR3 is CSARGTSGRDEQFF. The CDR3 DNA is TGCAGTGCTAGAGGGACTAGCGGGAGGGATGAGCAGTTCTTC.